These 26 T cell receptor beta chains were sequenced from one sample in a study of blood T cell repertoires in COVID-19. Profiled with immunoSEQ multiplex PCR; TCRdb holds only in-frame clones, not every one. The data show about 76,000 clones, 90% seen once. Source material: peripheral blood. All receptors derive from a human donor in a cohort sampled during active COVID-19.

This chain connects TRBV18 to TRBJ2-7; 10 bases line up with TRBD1. V was clipped by 2 bases and J by 5 bases; unmatched bases: 6. CDR1 and CDR2 (germline): KGHSH, LQKENI. The CDR3 totals 15 residues. CDR3 bases: TGTGCCAGCTCACCAACGGGACAGGGGCCCCACGAGCAGTACTTC. The encoded protein is CASSPTGQGPHEQYF.

This chain connects TRBV11-2 to TRBJ2-5; D call uncertain. Germline lookup yields CDR1 SGHAT and CDR2 FQNNGV. Trimming took off 5 bases at V and 0 bases at J, with 13 bases between the two ends. The CDR3 contains 15 residues. CDR3 amino acids: CASSQDRGYQETQYF. The DNA for the CDR3 is TGTGCCAGCAGCCAAGACCGCGGCTACCAAGAGACCCAGTACTTC.

The chain is built from TRBV7-2 and TRBJ2-2; 13 nucleotides align to TRBD2. V shed 8 bases, J shed 7 bases, and the junction held 4 bases outside the gene matches. The germline gives CDR1 SGHTA, CDR2 FQGNSA. The CDR3 consists of 14 residues. CDR3 sequence: CASSRLAGGGELFF. The CDR3, as DNA: TGTGCCAGCTCCAGACTAGCGGGAGGCGGGGAGCTGTTTTTT. The full variable domain, completed using reference TRBV7-2 and TRBJ2-2, is GAGVSQSPSNKVTEKGKDVELRCDPISGHTALYWYRQSLGQGLEFLIYFQGNSAPDKSGLPSDRFSAERTGGSVSTLTIQRTQQEDSAVYLCASSRLAGGGELFFGEGSRLTVL.

The chain employs TRBV5-1 and TRBJ2-7, with 9 positions matching TRBD1. The V segment lost 2 bases and the J segment 4 bases; nucleotides outside the gene matches: 4. CDR3 length: 14 amino acids. The germline V gene encodes CDR1 SGHRS and CDR2 YFSETQ. CDR3 amino acids: CASSFGDRGYEQYF. Written as DNA, the CDR3 is TGCGCCAGCAGCTTCGGAGACAGGGGGTACGAGCAGTACTTC.

A single count supports this clone. The chain links TRBV19 to TRBJ1-2, with D tentatively TRBD1 (6 bases). V was pared by 2 bases and J by 6 bases, with 13 bases between. Germline assignment: CDR1 LNHDA and CDR2 SQIVND (reference sequence). The CDR3 runs 14 residues. The CDR3 DNA reads TGTGCCAGTAGTATACGAGGGGGTGGCGATGGCTACACCTTC. Translated: CASSIRGGGDGYTF.

The rearrangement links TRBV23-1 to TRBJ1-1, with D possibly being TRBD1 (5 bases). TRBV23-1 is assigned to the ORF class and has an uncertain function. There are 13 residues in the CDR3. V lost 5 bases and J 1 base, leaving 8 bases between the germline ends. CDR3 DNA sequence: TGCGCCAGCAGTAGTCAGGGGAACACTGAAGCTTTCTTT. Amino acid sequence: CASSSQGNTEAFF.

The chain links TRBV9 to TRBJ2-2; 8 bases map to TRBD2. V was clipped by 0 bases and J by 0 bases; unmatched bases: 4. The germline V gene has CDR1 SGDLS and CDR2 YYNGEE. This CDR3 comprises 17 residues. The CDR3 DNA follows: TGTGCCAGCAGCGTAGCGTCTAGCGGGCCGAACACCGGGGAGCTGTTTTTT. It specifies CASSVASSGPNTGELFF.

The chain carries TRBV6-4 and TRBJ2-3, with 7 bases aligning to TRBD2. Germline assignment: CDR1 MRHNA and CDR2 SNTAGT. The CDR3 contains 14 residues. V lost 8 bases, J lost 2 bases, and 7 bases stayed unmatched. The CDR3, as DNA: TGTGCCAGCGCCCCGGGAGGCGCCACAGATACGCAGTATTTT. This gives the protein CASAPGGATDTQYF.

This sequence joins TRBV19 and TRBJ2-2; 10 nucleotides align to TRBD2. Germline trimming cut 5 bases from V and 7 bases from J; bases unmatched to any gene: 10. This CDR3 spans 16 amino acids. Per germline, CDR1 LNHDA and CDR2 SQIVND (reference sequence). CDR3: CASSPSGRAVSGELFF. CDR3 sequence (DNA): TGTGCCAGTAGTCCGAGCGGGAGGGCCGTGAGCGGGGAGCTGTTTTTT.

This chain links TRBV11-2 with TRBJ2-1; 9 bases match TRBD1. CDR1 is SGHAT, CDR2 FQNNGV, per germline. After removal of 5 bases from V and 9 bases from J, the junction contained 5 bases not matched to a gene. This CDR3 contains 13 residues. Here the CDR3 reads CASSAGTGFEQFF. The CDR3 DNA reads as TGTGCCAGCAGCGCCGGGACAGGGTTTGAGCAGTTCTTC.

This clone occurred a few times. This chain links TRBV6-2 or TRBV6-3 with TRBJ2-3, with 8 bases identical to TRBD2. Germline lookup yields CDR1 MNHEY and CDR2 SVGEGT. The trim removed 6 bases at V and 2 bases at J, leaving 10 bases unmatched. The CDR3 extends over 16 amino acids. The DNA for the CDR3 is TGTGCCAGCAGCCATCCGGCAGCGGGAGCCACAGATACGCAGTATTTT. Residues: CASSHPAAGATDTQYF.

The rearrangement links TRBV4-2 to TRBJ2-2, with D possibly matching TRBD1 (5 bases). The V and J ends lost 3 bases and 4 bases respectively, with 9 bases between them. The CDR3 is made up of 14 amino acids. In germline, CDR1 is LGHNA, CDR2 YNFKEQ. The CDR3 DNA follows: TGTGCCAGCAGCCAGGGGCAGGGCACCGGGGAGCTGTTTTTT. It codes for CASSQGQGTGELFF.

The CDR3 nucleotides are TGTGCCAGCAGCCAAGCGGAGGGGACCCCTGAAGCTTTCTTT. Its protein product is CASSQAEGTPEAFF. V and J are TRBV3-1 (or the pseudogene TRBV3-2) and TRBJ1-1, with D tentatively TRBD1 (5 bases). The germline CDR1 and CDR2 sequences are LGHDT and YNNKEL (reference sequence). This CDR3 has 14 amino acids. The V end lost 1 base, the J end lost 6 bases, and 12 bases lay between the germline ends.

This chain uses TRBV15 with TRBJ2-6; D gene unclear. The germline CDR1 and CDR2 sequences are LNHNV and YYDKDF (reference sequence). V shed 1 base and J shed 4 bases, with 8 bases lying between them. This CDR3 has 15 residues. As DNA, the CDR3 is TGTGCCACCAGCAGAGTCTGGAGAGGGGCCAACGTCCTGACTTTC. The encoded protein is CATSRVWRGANVLTF.

The chain uses TRBV6-2 or TRBV6-3 and TRBJ1-1; a weak D match, TRBD1 (5 bases). This CDR3 has 16 amino acids. Trimming stripped 4 bases from V and 6 bases from J, with 21 bases between. Germline loops: CDR1 MNHEY, CDR2 SVGEGT. The CDR3 protein is CASSSYRGVGGPEAFF. CDR3 coding DNA: TGTGCCAGCAGTTCATACCGCGGGGTTGGGGGTCCTGAAGCTTTCTTT.

The chain's CDR3 is CASSEDRGANSPLHF. As DNA, the CDR3 is TGTGCCAGCAGCGAGGACAGGGGAGCCAATTCACCCCTCCACTTT. The chain employs TRBV14 and TRBJ1-6; 9 nucleotides match TRBD1. V gave up 5 bases and J gave up 7 bases; unmatched junction bases: 6. Germline values: CDR1 SGHDN, CDR2 FVKESK. The CDR3 sequence is 15 residues long.

Here the CDR3 reads CASSPTVGAGNTIYF. As DNA, the CDR3 is TGTGCCAGCAGCCCCACCGTGGGAGCTGGAAACACCATATATTTT. The V and J genes are TRBV3-1 (or the pseudogene TRBV3-2) and TRBJ1-3; D unclear. Germline V gene data show CDR1 as LGHDT and CDR2 as YNNKEL (reference sequence). The V gene lost 4 bases and the J gene lost 2 bases, with 12 bases spanning the gap. The CDR3 is made up of 15 amino acids.

V gene TRBV19 combines with J gene TRBJ1-6; 8 positions match TRBD1. The CDR3 loop spans 15 amino acids. V lost 7 bases, J lost 9 bases, and 11 bases stayed unmatched. Germline values: CDR1 LNHDA, CDR2 SQIVND (reference sequence). Here the CDR3 DNA reads TGTGCCAGTACGGACCGGACAGGGCCCTTTTCACCCCTCCACTTT. It codes for CASTDRTGPFSPLHF.

The V and J genes are TRBV19 and TRBJ2-2; TRBD1 might be the D (6 bases). The CDR3 runs to 14 residues. Germline CDR1 and CDR2: LNHDA and SQIVND (reference sequence). Trimming removed 7 bases at V and 0 bases at J, with 9 bases between. The CDR3 sequence: CASTGHTNTGELFF. CDR3 coding DNA: TGTGCCAGTACGGGACACACGAACACCGGGGAGCTGTTTTTT. Combining the CDR3 with reference TRBV19 and TRBJ2-2 gives the whole variable domain DGGITQSPKYLFRKEGQNVTLSCEQNLNHDAMYWYRQDPGQGLRLIYYSQIVNDFQKGDIAEGYSVSREKKESFPLTVTSAQKNPTAFYLCASTGHTNTGELFFGEGSRLTVL.

This chain uses TRBV5-5 with TRBJ1-4; D uncertain. Germline V gives CDR1 SGHKS, CDR2 YYEKEE (reference sequence). V was pared by 7 bases and J by 7 bases, with 14 bases between. The CDR3 is 13 residues long. For the CDR3, the DNA is TGTGCCAGCGGGCCCAACCCGCGTGAAAAACTGTTTTTT. Its translation is CASGPNPREKLFF.

The genes are TRBV30 and TRBJ1-6, with TRBD1 matching over 7 bases. The CDR3 has 13 amino acids. Trimming at V came to 8 bases and at J to 10 bases, leaving 11 bases not matched to a gene. Germline assignment: CDR1 GTSNPN and CDR2 SVGIG (reference sequence). The CDR3 is CAQGETGNSPLHF. In DNA form, the CDR3 reads TGTGCCCAGGGGGAGACAGGAAACTCACCCCTCCACTTT.

This clone was counted only a few times. This sequence joins TRBV7-2 and TRBJ2-1; D is unclear. The CDR3 is 16 residues long. CDR1 is SGHTA, CDR2 FQGNSA, per germline. Trimming took off 1 base at V and 3 bases at J, with 13 bases between the two ends. CDR3 region: CASSLVSAAFYNEQFF. CDR3 DNA sequence: TGTGCCAGCAGCTTAGTCTCGGCGGCCTTCTACAATGAGCAGTTCTTC.

V gene TRBV5-1 combines with J gene TRBJ2-3; D gene uncertain. V dropped 1 base and J dropped 1 base, with 13 bases sitting between them. The CDR3 is made up of 16 amino acids. Germline assignment: CDR1 SGHRS and CDR2 YFSETQ. CDR3 coding DNA: TGCGCCAGCAGCTTGAATCCCAGGAAGGGCACAGATACGCAGTATTTT. Residues: CASSLNPRKGTDTQYF.

The chain combines TRBV2 with TRBJ2-7; 9 bases match TRBD1. V shed 4 bases and J 3 bases; nucleotides not matched to a gene: 7. The CDR3 loop spans 15 amino acids. Germline assignment: CDR1 SNHLY and CDR2 FYNNEI. The CDR3 region is CASSAQQGAFYEQYF. CDR3 DNA sequence: TGTGCCAGCAGTGCTCAACAGGGGGCCTTCTACGAGCAGTACTTC.

The chain has TRBV18 and TRBJ2-3, with D possibly matching TRBD2 (6 bases). The CDR3 contains 13 residues. With 4 bases removed from V and 6 bases from J, the gap between germline ends came to 11 bases. Per the germline V gene, CDR1 is KGHSH and CDR2 is LQKENI. CDR3 loop: CASSLRESDTQYF. The CDR3, as DNA: TGTGCCAGCTCACTACGGGAGTCGGATACGCAGTATTTT.

The sample holds one count of this clone. The chain has TRBV7-9 and TRBJ1-4, with a possible D match to TRBD1 (6 bases). V was shortened by 0 bases and J by 4 bases, with 15 bases between the two germline ends. The CDR3 consists of 17 residues. Germline lookup yields CDR1 SEHNR and CDR2 FQNEAQ (reference sequence). The CDR3 region has the DNA TGTGCCAGCAGCTTAGCGGTGGCGACAGGAGTTAATGAAAAACTGTTTTTT. It translates to CASSLAVATGVNEKLFF.